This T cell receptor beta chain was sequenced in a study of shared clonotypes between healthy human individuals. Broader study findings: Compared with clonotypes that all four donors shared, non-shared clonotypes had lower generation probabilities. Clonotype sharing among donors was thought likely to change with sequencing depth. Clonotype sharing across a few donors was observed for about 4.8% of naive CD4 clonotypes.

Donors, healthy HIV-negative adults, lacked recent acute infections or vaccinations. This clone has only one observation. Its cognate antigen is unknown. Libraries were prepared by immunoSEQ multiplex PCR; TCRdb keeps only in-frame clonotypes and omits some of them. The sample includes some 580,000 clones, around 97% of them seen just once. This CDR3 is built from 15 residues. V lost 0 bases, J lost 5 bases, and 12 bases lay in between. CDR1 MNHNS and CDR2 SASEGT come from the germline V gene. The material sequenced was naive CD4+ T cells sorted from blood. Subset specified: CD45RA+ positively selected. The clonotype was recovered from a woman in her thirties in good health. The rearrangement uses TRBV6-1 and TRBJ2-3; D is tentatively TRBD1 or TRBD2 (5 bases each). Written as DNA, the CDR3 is TGTGCCAGCAGTGAAGCCCGGGGCCCCGGAGATACGCAGTATTTT. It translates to CASSEARGPGDTQYF.